This T cell receptor beta chain was found in a study of T cell responses to AZD1222 COVID-19 vaccine. Repertoires were generated with immunoSEQ multiplex PCR, while TCRdb's copy carries only in-frame clones and drops some. This sample yields 20,000 or so clones, of which 84% are seen a single time; about 16% belongs to the top ten. The V gene lost 0 bases and the J gene lost 7 bases, with 13 bases spanning the gap. Germline CDR1 reads MNHEY; CDR2 reads SMNVEV (reference sequence). This CDR3 comprises 15 residues. The genes are TRBV27 and TRBJ2-1; the D gene is possibly TRBD2 (6 bases). The TCR was taken from an adult who received the AZD1222 COVID-19 vaccine. Sequenced material: peripheral blood, taken 28 days after the second AZD1222 dose. The chain's CDR3 is CASSLSLGGRNEQFF. CDR3 sequence (DNA): TGTGCCAGCAGTTTATCGTTGGGAGGAAGGAATGAGCAGTTCTTC.